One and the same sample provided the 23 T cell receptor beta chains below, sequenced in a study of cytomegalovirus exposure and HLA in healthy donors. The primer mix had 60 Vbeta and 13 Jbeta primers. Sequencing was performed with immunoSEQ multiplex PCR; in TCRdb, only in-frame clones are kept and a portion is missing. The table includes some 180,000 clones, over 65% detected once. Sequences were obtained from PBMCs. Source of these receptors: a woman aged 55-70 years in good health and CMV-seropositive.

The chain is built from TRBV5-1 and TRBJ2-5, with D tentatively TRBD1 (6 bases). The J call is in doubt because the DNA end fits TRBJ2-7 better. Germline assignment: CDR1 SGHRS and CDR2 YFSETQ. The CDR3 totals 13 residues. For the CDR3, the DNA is TGCGCCAGCAGGAAGACAGGAGGAGACGAGCAGTACTTC. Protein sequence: CASRKTGGDEQYF.

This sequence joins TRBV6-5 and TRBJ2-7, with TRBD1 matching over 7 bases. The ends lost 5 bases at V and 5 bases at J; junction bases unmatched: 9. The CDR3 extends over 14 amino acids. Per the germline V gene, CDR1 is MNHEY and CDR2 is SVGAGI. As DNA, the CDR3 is TGTGCCAGCAGTGCTCCGGGACAGATCCACGAGCAGTACTTC. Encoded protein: CASSAPGQIHEQYF.

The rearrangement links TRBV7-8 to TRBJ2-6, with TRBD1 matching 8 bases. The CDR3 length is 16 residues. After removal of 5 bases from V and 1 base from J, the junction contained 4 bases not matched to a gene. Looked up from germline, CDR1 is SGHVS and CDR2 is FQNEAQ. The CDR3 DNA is TGTGCCAGCAGCGGACAGGGTTGGTCTGGGGCCAACGTCCTGACTTTC. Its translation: CASSGQGWSGANVLTF. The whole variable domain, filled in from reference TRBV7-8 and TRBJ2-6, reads GAGVSQSPRYKVAKRGQDVALRCDPISGHVSLFWYQQALGQGPEFLTYFQNEAQLDKSGLPSDRFFAERPEGSVSTLKIQRTQQEDSAVYLCASSGQGWSGANVLTFGAGSRLTVL.

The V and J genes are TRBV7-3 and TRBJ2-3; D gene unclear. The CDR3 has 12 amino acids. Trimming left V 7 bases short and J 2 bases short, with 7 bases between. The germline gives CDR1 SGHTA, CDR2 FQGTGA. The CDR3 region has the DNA TGTGCCAGCACCCTTATCACAGATACGCAGTATTTT. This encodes CASTLITDTQYF.

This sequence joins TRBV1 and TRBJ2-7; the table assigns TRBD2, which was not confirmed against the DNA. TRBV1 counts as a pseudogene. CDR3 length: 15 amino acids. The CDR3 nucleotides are TGCACCAGCAGCCAACGGGTAGTTGTAGACTACGAGCAGTACTTC. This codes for CTSSQRVVVDYEQYF.

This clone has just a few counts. CDR3 DNA: TGTGCCTGGAGTATCGGTCACAATCAGCCCCAGCATTTT. It translates to CAWSIGHNQPQHF. The chain combines TRBV30 with TRBJ1-5; D gene uncertain. V was trimmed by 2 bases and J by 3 bases, leaving 8 bases between them. The CDR3 runs to 13 residues. Germline CDR1 reads GTSNPN; CDR2 reads SVGIG (reference sequence).

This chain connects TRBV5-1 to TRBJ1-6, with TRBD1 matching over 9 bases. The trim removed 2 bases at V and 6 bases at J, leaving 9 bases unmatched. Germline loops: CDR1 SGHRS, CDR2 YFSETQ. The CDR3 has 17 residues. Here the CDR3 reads CASSFTGQGRRNSPLHF. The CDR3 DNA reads TGCGCCAGCAGCTTCACAGGACAGGGGAGGCGTAATTCACCCCTCCACTTT. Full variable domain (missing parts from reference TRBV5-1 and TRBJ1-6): KAGVTQTPRYLIKTRGQQVTLSCSPISGHRSVSWYQQTPGQGLQFLFEYFSETQRNKGNFPGRFSGRQFSNSRSEMNVSTLELGDSALYLCASSFTGQGRRNSPLHFGNGTRLTVT.

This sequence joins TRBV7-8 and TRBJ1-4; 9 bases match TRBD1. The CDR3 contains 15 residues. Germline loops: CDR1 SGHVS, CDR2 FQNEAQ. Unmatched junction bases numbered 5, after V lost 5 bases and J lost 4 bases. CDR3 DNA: TGTGCCAGCAGCGTAGGGGGACAGGGTAATGAAAAACTGTTTTTT. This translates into CASSVGGQGNEKLFF.

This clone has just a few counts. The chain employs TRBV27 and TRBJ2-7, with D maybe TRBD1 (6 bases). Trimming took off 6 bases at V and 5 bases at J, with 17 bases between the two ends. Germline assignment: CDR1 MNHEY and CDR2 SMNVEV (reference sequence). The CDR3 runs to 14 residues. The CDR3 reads CASRNRAGCHEQYF. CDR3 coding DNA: TGTGCCAGCAGAAACAGGGCCGGGTGCCACGAGCAGTACTTC.

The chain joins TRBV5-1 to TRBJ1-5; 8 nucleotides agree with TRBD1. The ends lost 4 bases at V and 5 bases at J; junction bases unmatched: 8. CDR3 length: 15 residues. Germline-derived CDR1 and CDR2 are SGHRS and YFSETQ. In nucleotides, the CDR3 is TGCGCCAGCAGCGCCGCCCCAGGGGGCGATCAGCCCCAGCATTTT. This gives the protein CASSAAPGGDQPQHF.

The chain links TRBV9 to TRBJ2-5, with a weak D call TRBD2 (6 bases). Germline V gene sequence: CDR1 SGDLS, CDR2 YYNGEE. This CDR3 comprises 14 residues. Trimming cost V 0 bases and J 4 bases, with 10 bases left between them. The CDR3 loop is CASSVGSGRETQYF. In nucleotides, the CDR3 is TGTGCCAGCAGCGTAGGGAGCGGGCGAGAGACCCAGTACTTC.

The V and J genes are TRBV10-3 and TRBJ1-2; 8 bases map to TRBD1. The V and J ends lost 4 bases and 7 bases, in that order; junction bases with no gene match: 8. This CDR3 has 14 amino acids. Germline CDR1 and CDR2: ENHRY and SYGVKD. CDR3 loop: CAISGRQGNSGYTF. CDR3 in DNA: TGTGCCATCAGTGGGCGACAGGGGAACAGTGGCTACACCTTC.

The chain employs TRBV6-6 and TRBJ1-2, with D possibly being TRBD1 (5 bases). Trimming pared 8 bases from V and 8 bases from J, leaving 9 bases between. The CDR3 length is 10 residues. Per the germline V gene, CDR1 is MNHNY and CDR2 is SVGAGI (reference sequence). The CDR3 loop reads CASAGYGYTF. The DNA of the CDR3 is TGTGCCAGCGCAGGGTACGGCTACACCTTC.

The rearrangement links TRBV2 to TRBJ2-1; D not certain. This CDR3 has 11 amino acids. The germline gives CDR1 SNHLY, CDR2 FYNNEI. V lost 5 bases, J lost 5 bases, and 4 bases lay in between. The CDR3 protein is CASSYNNEQFF. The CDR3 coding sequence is TGTGCCAGCAGTTACAACAATGAGCAGTTCTTC.

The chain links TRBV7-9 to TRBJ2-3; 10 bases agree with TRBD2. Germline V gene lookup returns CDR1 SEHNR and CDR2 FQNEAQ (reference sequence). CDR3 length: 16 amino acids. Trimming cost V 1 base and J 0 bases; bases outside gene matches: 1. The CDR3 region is CASSLGLAGSTDTQYF. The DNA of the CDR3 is TGTGCCAGCAGCTTAGGACTAGCGGGTAGCACAGATACGCAGTATTTT.

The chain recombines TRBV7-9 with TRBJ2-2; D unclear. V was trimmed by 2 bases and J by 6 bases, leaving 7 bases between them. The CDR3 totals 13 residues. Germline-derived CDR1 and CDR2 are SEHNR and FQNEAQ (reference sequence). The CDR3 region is CASSLLEAGELFF. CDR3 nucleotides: TGTGCCAGCAGCTTATTAGAGGCCGGGGAGCTGTTTTTT.

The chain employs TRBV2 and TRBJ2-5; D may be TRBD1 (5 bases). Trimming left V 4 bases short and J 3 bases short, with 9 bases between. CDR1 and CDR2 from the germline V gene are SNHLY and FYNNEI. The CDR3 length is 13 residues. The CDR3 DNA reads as TGTGCCAGCAGTGGCTCCAGGGAAGAGACCCAGTACTTC. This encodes CASSGSREETQYF.

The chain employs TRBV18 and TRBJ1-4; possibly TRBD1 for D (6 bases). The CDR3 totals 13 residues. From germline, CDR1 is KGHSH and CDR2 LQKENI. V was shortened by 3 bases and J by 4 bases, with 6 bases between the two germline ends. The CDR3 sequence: CASSPDSNEKLFF. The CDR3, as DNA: TGTGCCAGCTCACCGGACAGTAATGAAAAACTGTTTTTT.

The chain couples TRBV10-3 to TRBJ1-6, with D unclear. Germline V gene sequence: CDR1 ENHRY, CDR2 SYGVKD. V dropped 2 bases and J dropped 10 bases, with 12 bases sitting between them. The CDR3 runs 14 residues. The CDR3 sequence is CAISEGGLPSPLHF. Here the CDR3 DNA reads TGTGCCATCAGTGAGGGAGGGCTCCCCTCACCCCTCCACTTT.

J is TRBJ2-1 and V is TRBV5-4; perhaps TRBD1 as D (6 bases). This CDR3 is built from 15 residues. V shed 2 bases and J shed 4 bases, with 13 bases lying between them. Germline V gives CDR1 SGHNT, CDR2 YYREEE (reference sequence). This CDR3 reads CASSFRDTGYNEQFF. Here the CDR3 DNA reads TGTGCCAGCAGCTTCCGGGACACCGGATACAATGAGCAGTTCTTC. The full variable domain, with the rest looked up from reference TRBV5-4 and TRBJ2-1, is ETGVTQSPTHLIKTRGQQVTLRCSSQSGHNTVSWYQQALGQGPQFIFQYYREEENGRGNFPPRFSGLQFPNYSSELNVNALELDDSALYLCASSFRDTGYNEQFFGPGTRLTVL.

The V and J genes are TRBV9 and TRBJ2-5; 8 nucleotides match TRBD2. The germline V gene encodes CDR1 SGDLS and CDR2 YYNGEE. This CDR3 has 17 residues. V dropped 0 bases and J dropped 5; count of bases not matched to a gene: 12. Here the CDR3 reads CASSVGGGAGGGETQYF. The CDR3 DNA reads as TGTGCCAGCAGCGTAGGAGGAGGCGCGGGGGGAGGGGAGACCCAGTACTTC. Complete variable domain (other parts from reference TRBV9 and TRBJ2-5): DSGVTQTPKHLITATGQRVTLRCSPRSGDLSVYWYQQSLDQGLQFLIQYYNGEERAKGNILERFSAQQFPDLHSELNLSSLELGDSALYFCASSVGGGAGGGETQYFGPGTRLLVL.

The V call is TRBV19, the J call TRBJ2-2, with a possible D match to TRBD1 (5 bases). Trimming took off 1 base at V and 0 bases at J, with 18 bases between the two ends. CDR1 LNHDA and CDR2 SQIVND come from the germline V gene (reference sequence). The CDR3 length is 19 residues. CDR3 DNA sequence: TGTGCCAGTAGTATAGTTGGTGCTATGGACACCTCGAACACCGGGGAGCTGTTTTTT. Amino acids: CASSIVGAMDTSNTGELFF.

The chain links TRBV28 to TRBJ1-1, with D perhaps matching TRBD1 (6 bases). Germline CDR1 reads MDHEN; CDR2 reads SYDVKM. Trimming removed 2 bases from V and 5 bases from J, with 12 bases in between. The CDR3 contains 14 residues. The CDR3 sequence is CASSLLGARTEAFF. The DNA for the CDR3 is TGTGCCAGCAGTTTACTGGGGGCGAGAACTGAAGCTTTCTTT.